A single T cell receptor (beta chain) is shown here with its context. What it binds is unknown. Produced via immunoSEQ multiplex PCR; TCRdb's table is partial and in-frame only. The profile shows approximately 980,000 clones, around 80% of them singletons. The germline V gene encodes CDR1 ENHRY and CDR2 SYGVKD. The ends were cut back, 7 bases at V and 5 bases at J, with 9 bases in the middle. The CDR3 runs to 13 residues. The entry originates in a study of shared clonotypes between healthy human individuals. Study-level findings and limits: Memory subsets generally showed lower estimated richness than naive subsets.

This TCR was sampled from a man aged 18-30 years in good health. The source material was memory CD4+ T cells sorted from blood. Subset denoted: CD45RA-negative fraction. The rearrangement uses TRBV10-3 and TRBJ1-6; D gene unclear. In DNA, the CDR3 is TGTGCCATCATGCAGAGCGATAATTCACCCCTCCACTTT. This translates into CAIMQSDNSPLHF.